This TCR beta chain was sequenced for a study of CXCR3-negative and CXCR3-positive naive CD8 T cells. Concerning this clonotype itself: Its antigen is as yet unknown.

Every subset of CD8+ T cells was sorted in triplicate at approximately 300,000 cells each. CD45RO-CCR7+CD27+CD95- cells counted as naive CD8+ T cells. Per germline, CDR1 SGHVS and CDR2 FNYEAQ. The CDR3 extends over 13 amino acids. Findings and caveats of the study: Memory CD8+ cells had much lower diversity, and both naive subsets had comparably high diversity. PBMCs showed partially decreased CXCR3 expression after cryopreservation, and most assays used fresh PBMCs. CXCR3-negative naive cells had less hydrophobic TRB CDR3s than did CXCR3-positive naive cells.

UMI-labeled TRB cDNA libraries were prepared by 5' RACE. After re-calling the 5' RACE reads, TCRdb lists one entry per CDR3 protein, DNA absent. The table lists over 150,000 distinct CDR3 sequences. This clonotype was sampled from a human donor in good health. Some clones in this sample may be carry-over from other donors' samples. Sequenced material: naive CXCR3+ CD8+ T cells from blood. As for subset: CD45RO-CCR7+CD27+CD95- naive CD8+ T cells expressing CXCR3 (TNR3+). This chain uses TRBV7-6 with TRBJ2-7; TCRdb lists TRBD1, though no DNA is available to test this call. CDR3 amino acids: CASSLAQGYEQYF.